The rows below give T cell receptor beta chains drawn from one sample of a study of regulatory T cells in long-lasting Graves disease. TCRdb reprocessed the multiplex PCR reads via MiXCR and lists one record per CDR3 protein. Of about 370,000 distinct CDR3 sequences detected, 15% appear once; the ten largest clones hold about a fifth. Sequences were derived from peripheral blood mononuclear cells (PBMCs), sampled at new diagnosis, from a patient treated with antithyroid drugs. The receptors were gathered from a female donor with Graves disease. Each CDR3 is given with its conserved first and last residue. A D gene is named only where the DNA matches it firmly. The size of a clone is reported for some rows only, either as once, few or many, or as a class for expanded clones.

J gene: TRBJ2-7; clone size: many; D gene: TRBD1; V gene: TRBV20-1; CDR3 protein: CSARDLRTGAAGNEQYF; CDR3 DNA: TGCAGTGCTAGAGATCTAAGGACAGGGGCCGCTGGGAACGAGCAGTACTTC
J gene: TRBJ2-5; clone size: few; D gene: -; V gene: TRBV5-1; CDR3 protein: CASSPWTGGVAGGEETQYF; CDR3 DNA: TGCGCCAGCAGCCCGTGGACAGGGGGCGTAGCGGGAGGCGAGGAGACCCAGTACTTC
J gene: TRBJ1-2; clone size: many; D gene: -; V gene: TRBV10-2; CDR3 protein: CASSEMGAGYTF; CDR3 DNA: TGCGCCAGCAGTGAGATGGGGGCTGGCTACACCTTC
J gene: TRBJ1-1; clone size: many; D gene: -; V gene: TRBV11-2; CDR3 protein: CASSLAGGNTEAFF; CDR3 DNA: TGTGCCAGCAGCTTAGCGGGGGGGAACACTGAAGCTTTCTTT
J gene: TRBJ2-3; clone size: many; D gene: -; V gene: TRBV7-2; CDR3 protein: CASVSLSTDTQYF; CDR3 DNA: TGTGCCAGCGTTTCCCTTAGCACAGATACGCAGTATTTT
J gene: TRBJ2-1; clone size: many; D gene: -; V gene: TRBV27; CDR3 protein: CASSSRPDPGNEQFF; CDR3 DNA: TGTGCCAGCAGTTCCAGACCTGACCCTGGCAATGAGCAGTTCTTC
J gene: TRBJ2-5; clone size: many; D gene: TRBD2; V gene: TRBV7-7; CDR3 protein: CASSSIAGEETQYF; CDR3 DNA: TGTGCTAGCAGCTCGATAGCGGGAGAAGAGACCCAGTACTTC
J gene: TRBJ1-1; clone size: many; D gene: -; V gene: TRBV9; CDR3 protein: CASSPLGQVRVYTEAFF; CDR3 DNA: TGTGCCAGCAGCCCCCTAGGTCAAGTGAGAGTGTACACTGAAGCTTTCTTT
J gene: TRBJ2-3; clone size: many; D gene: -; V gene: TRBV12-5; CDR3 protein: CASGLAGVEDTQYF; CDR3 DNA: TGTGCTAGTGGTTTGGCAGGGGTTGAGGATACGCAGTATTTT
J gene: TRBJ2-7; clone size: many; D gene: TRBD1; V gene: TRBV15; CDR3 protein: CATSREGGRGRAARFYEQYF; CDR3 DNA: TGTGCCACCAGCAGAGAAGGGGGCAGAGGGCGCGCAGCGAGATTCTACGAGCAGTACTTC
J gene: TRBJ2-5; clone size: many; D gene: -; V gene: TRBV6-2/TRBV6-3; CDR3 protein: CASSYESQETQYF; CDR3 DNA: TGTGCCAGCAGTTACGAGAGCCAAGAGACCCAGTACTTC
J gene: TRBJ2-2; clone size: -; D gene: TRBD1; V gene: TRBV12-3/TRBV12-4; CDR3 protein: CASSRTGGMVAGELFF; CDR3 DNA: TGTGCCAGCAGTCGGACAGGGGGAATGGTCGCCGGGGAGCTGTTTTTT
J gene: TRBJ2-5; clone size: many; D gene: TRBD2; V gene: TRBV2; CDR3 protein: CASSEGLAGGLETQYF; CDR3 DNA: TGTGCCAGCAGTGAAGGGCTAGCGGGAGGCCTAGAGACCCAGTACTTC
J gene: TRBJ1-1; clone size: many; D gene: -; V gene: TRBV4-1; CDR3 protein: CASSRYTEAFF; CDR3 DNA: TGTGCCAGCAGCCGTTACACTGAAGCTTTCTTT
J gene: TRBJ2-2; clone size: many; D gene: TRBD1; V gene: TRBV3-1; CDR3 protein: CASSHYRGPTGELFF; CDR3 DNA: TGTGCCAGCAGTCACTACAGGGGGCCCACCGGGGAGCTGTTTTTT
J gene: TRBJ2-7; clone size: -; D gene: -; V gene: TRBV9; CDR3 protein: CASSAGEIYEQYF; CDR3 DNA: TGTGCCAGCAGCGCGGGGGAGATCTACGAGCAGTACTTC
J gene: TRBJ2-2; clone size: many; D gene: -; V gene: TRBV12-3/TRBV12-4; CDR3 protein: CASSPRGELFF; CDR3 DNA: TGTGCCAGCAGCCCCCGAGGGGAGCTGTTTTTT
J gene: TRBJ2-7; clone size: -; D gene: TRBD1; V gene: TRBV29-1; CDR3 protein: CSVVGTDAYEQYF; CDR3 DNA: TGCAGCGTTGTGGGGACAGATGCCTACGAGCAGTACTTC
J gene: TRBJ2-6; clone size: -; D gene: TRBD1; V gene: TRBV12-5; CDR3 protein: CASGLVLGTEGTGANVLTF; CDR3 DNA: TGTGCTAGTGGTTTGGTATTGGGGACAGAGGGCACTGGGGCCAACGTCCTGACTTTC
J gene: TRBJ2-2; clone size: many; D gene: -; V gene: TRBV20-1; CDR3 protein: CSARTGTSTGELFF; CDR3 DNA: TGCAGTGCTAGGACGGGGACATCTACCGGGGAGCTGTTTTTT
J gene: TRBJ2-1; clone size: many; D gene: -; V gene: TRBV12-3/TRBV12-4; CDR3 protein: CASSWAYNEQFF; CDR3 DNA: TGTGCCAGCAGTTGGGCATACAATGAGCAGTTCTTC
J gene: TRBJ2-5; clone size: -; D gene: -; V gene: TRBV18; CDR3 protein: CASSPTFLETQYF; CDR3 DNA: TGTGCCAGCTCACCAACCTTTCTGGAGACCCAGTACTTC
J gene: TRBJ2-3; clone size: -; D gene: -; V gene: TRBV12-3/TRBV12-4; CDR3 protein: CASSRLADTQYF; CDR3 DNA: TGTGCCAGCAGTCGGCTTGCAGATACGCAGTATTTT
J gene: TRBJ1-2; clone size: -; D gene: -; V gene: TRBV6-1; CDR3 protein: CASNPANYGYTF; CDR3 DNA: TGTGCCAGCAACCCAGCTAACTATGGCTACACCTTC
J gene: TRBJ2-6; clone size: many; D gene: -; V gene: TRBV28; CDR3 protein: CASSLRQTGSGANVLTF; CDR3 DNA: TGTGCCAGCAGTTTGCGCCAAACAGGGTCTGGGGCCAACGTCCTGACTTTC
J gene: TRBJ1-1; clone size: many; D gene: -; V gene: TRBV27; CDR3 protein: CASTQTGMNTEAFF; CDR3 DNA: TGTGCCAGCACTCAGACGGGGATGAACACTGAAGCTTTCTTT